This TCR beta chain was sequenced in a study of blood T cell repertoires in COVID-19. As for the study in general: The origin of the acute and convalescent COVID-19 samples was the United States, Italy and Spain. Sources were T cells, B-cell-depleted T cells, or PBMCs; the material itself was cDNA or gDNA.

The CDR3 sequence is 13 residues long. Between the trimmed V and J ends, which lost 0 bases and 2 bases, there was a span of 5 bases. Per the germline V gene, CDR1 is SGHRS and CDR2 is YFSETQ. The protocol was immunoSEQ multiplex PCR, while the TCRdb copy is restricted to in-frame clones and leaves out a portion. The table includes approximately 180,000 clones, approximately 85% detected once. Input material: peripheral blood. The sequence was obtained from a human donor with active or convalescent COVID-19. The donor label of this sample is uncertain. The chain employs TRBV5-1 and TRBJ2-5; tentatively, D is TRBD1 (5 bases). The CDR3, as DNA: TGCGCCAGCAGCTTGGGACAGCAAGAGACCCAGTACTTC. Protein product: CASSLGQQETQYF.